The 24 T cell receptor beta chains listed next were all sequenced from one sample in a study of blood T cell repertoires in COVID-19. The assay was immunoSEQ multiplex PCR, and TCRdb's table has in-frame clones only and misses some. The top ten clones hold roughly 2% of a sample with 35,000 to 45,000 clones, around three quarters of them seen once. Sequencing was performed on peripheral blood. These receptors came from a man in his sixties with active COVID-19.

This clone was seen a few times. J is TRBJ2-5 and V is TRBV7-8; TRBD2 is a possible D gene (6 bases). There are 13 residues in the CDR3. The germline V and J ends were trimmed by 6 bases and 3 bases, with 11 bases remaining between them. Per the germline V gene, CDR1 is SGHVS and CDR2 is FQNEAQ. For the CDR3, the DNA is TGTGCCAGCAGGGGACGGGGGAAAGAGACCCAGTACTTC. Its protein product is CASRGRGKETQYF.

This chain uses TRBV6-5 with TRBJ2-5; no firm D call. The CDR3 contains 12 residues. V was trimmed by 5 bases and J by 4 bases, leaving 8 bases between them. Germline V CDR1 and CDR2: MNHEY, SVGAGI. The CDR3: CASSPVLETQYF. For the CDR3, the DNA is TGTGCCAGCAGTCCCGTCTTAGAGACCCAGTACTTC.

This chain connects TRBV21-1 to TRBJ1-1. TRBV21-1 is a recognized pseudogene. The CDR3 loop spans 13 amino acids. As DNA, the CDR3 is TGTGCCAGCAGCAAATCAAGACGTAGCGAAGCTTTCTTT. It is translated as CASSKSRRSEAFF.

The sample holds one count of this clone. This rearrangement joins TRBV27 to TRBJ1-5; 7 positions agree with TRBD1. Unmatched junction bases numbered 11, after V lost 6 bases and J lost 6 bases. Per the germline V gene, CDR1 is MNHEY and CDR2 is SMNVEV (reference sequence). This CDR3 comprises 15 residues. The DNA of the CDR3 is TGTGCCAGCAGCGCACAGGGGCGCAGGGCTCAGCCCCAGCATTTT. Its protein product is CASSAQGRRAQPQHF.

This chain uses TRBV29-1 with TRBJ2-7; 7 nucleotides match TRBD1. CDR3 length: 13 amino acids. J lost 0 bases, V lost 3 bases, and 2 bases had no gene match. Germline assignment: CDR1 SQVTM and CDR2 ANQGSEA. This CDR3 reads CSVDGDSSYEQYF. CDR3 bases: TGCAGCGTTGACGGGGACAGCTCCTACGAGCAGTACTTC.

The CDR3 reads CASSQDYVGANYGYTF. The CDR3 DNA reads as TGCGCCAGCAGCCAAGATTATGTAGGGGCTAACTATGGCTACACCTTC. The genes are TRBV4-3 and TRBJ1-2, with D maybe TRBD1 (5 bases). The CDR3 consists of 16 residues. The V and J ends lost 0 bases and 0 bases respectively, with 11 bases between them. CDR1 is LGHNA and CDR2 is YSLEER in the germline V gene.

The table lists this clone with a few counts. The rearrangement uses TRBV6-6 and TRBJ1-2, with 7 positions matching TRBD1. V lost 6 bases to trimming and J lost 12 bases; unmatched junction nucleotides: 7. Germline V lookup: CDR1 MNHNY, CDR2 SVGAGI (reference sequence). The CDR3 runs 11 residues. Here the CDR3 reads CASSPRQGHTF. The CDR3, as DNA: TGTGCCAGCAGCCCACGACAGGGTCACACCTTC.

By share, this clone ranks as medium-sized. The chain recombines TRBV4-3 with TRBJ1-6, with 8 bases that match TRBD1. The CDR3 is 19 residues long. V lost 1 base, J lost 0 bases, and 8 bases stayed unmatched. CDR1 and CDR2 from the germline V gene are LGHNA and YSLEER. CDR3 coding DNA: TGCGCCAGCAGCCAAGCCGGCAGGGGGCCTAGCTCCTATAATTCACCCCTCCACTTT. This gives the protein CASSQAGRGPSSYNSPLHF.

The chain is built from TRBV5-8 and TRBJ2-5; TRBD1 is a possible D gene (5 bases). Trimming cost V 4 bases and J 1 base, with 11 bases left between them. The CDR3 is made up of 14 amino acids. CDR1 SGHTS and CDR2 YDEGEE come from the germline V gene. CDR3 amino acids: CASSTRQIQETQYF. The CDR3, as DNA: TGTGCCAGCAGCACAAGACAGATCCAAGAGACCCAGTACTTC.

This chain connects TRBV20-1 to TRBJ1-1; D is unclear. CDR1 is DFQATT and CDR2 is SNEGSKA in the germline V gene (reference sequence). V lost 5 bases, J lost 10 bases, and 14 bases lay in between. The CDR3 totals 11 residues. The CDR3 nucleotides read TGCAGTGCTCCCGGTGGTGAGGGAGCTTTCTTT. It specifies CSAPGGEGAFF.

The V gene is TRBV2, the J gene TRBJ1-2, with TRBD1 identical over 8 bases. J was trimmed by 4 bases and V by 2 bases; bases with no gene match: 6. This CDR3 is built from 15 residues. Germline V gives CDR1 SNHLY, CDR2 FYNNEI. CDR3 protein: CASSENRGTGYGYTF. In nucleotides, the CDR3 is TGTGCCAGCAGTGAAAACAGGGGGACCGGCTATGGCTACACCTTC.

The rearrangement joins TRBV6-2 or TRBV6-3 to TRBJ2-5, with TRBD1 as a possible D gene (6 bases). The CDR3 is 12 amino acids. Trimming removed 5 bases from V and 7 bases from J, with 11 bases in between. In germline, CDR1 is MNHEY, CDR2 SVGEGT. The CDR3 nucleotides are TGTGCCAGCAGTCAGGGGATGCGGACCCAGTACTTC. Protein: CASSQGMRTQYF.

The genes are TRBV30 and TRBJ2-1, with D unclear. V lost 0 bases to trimming and J lost 12 bases, with 9 bases between them. The CDR3 runs to 11 residues. Germline assignment: CDR1 GTSNPN and CDR2 SVGIG (reference sequence). In DNA form, the CDR3 reads TGTGCCTGGAGTGTAAGCCGGGTGCAGTTCTTC. Its translation is CAWSVSRVQFF.

CDR3: CASSLGGGSSAPINYGYTF. DNA for the CDR3: TGCGCCAGCAGCTTGGGTGGCGGCAGTTCAGCCCCAATAAACTATGGCTACACCTTC. V gene TRBV5-1 combines with J gene TRBJ1-2, with D unresolved. Between the trimmed V and J ends, which lost 0 bases and 2 bases, there was a span of 23 bases. The CDR3 extends over 19 amino acids. Germline V gives CDR1 SGHRS, CDR2 YFSETQ.

This clone has only one observation. V is TRBV6-2 or TRBV6-3 and J is TRBJ2-3; 7 positions match TRBD2. After removal of 2 bases from V and 2 bases from J, the junction contained 7 bases not matched to a gene. Looked up from germline, CDR1 is MNHEY and CDR2 is SVGEGT. The CDR3 runs to 16 residues. The CDR3 spells CASSYLPGTNTDTQYF. In nucleotides, the CDR3 is TGTGCCAGCAGTTACCTACCGGGGACTAACACAGATACGCAGTATTTT.

There are a few counts of this clone. The chain recombines TRBV7-2 with TRBJ1-1, with D possibly TRBD1 on 6 matching bases. The CDR3 consists of 15 residues. Deletions cut 3 bases from V and 0 bases from J, with 11 bases between. The V gene's germline CDR1 is SGHTA and CDR2 FQGNSA. CDR3 residues: CASSFTGFMNTEAFF. The CDR3 region has the DNA TGTGCCAGCAGCTTTACAGGGTTCATGAACACTGAAGCTTTCTTT.

This clone was observed a single time. The V gene is TRBV18, the J gene TRBJ1-5; D unclear. CDR3 length: 15 amino acids. The germline V and J ends were trimmed by 1 base and 7 bases, with 14 bases remaining between them. CDR1 and CDR2 from the germline V gene are KGHSH and LQKENI. The CDR3 loop is CASSPRWEGTQPQHF. The CDR3 region has the DNA TGTGCCAGCTCACCACGGTGGGAGGGTACCCAGCCCCAGCATTTT.

This clone was detected once. J is TRBJ2-5 and V is TRBV30; tentative D call: TRBD2 (6 bases). Trimming removed 0 bases at V and 5 bases at J, with 10 bases between. Germline CDR1 and CDR2: GTSNPN and SVGIG (reference sequence). This CDR3 has 13 residues. DNA of the CDR3: TGTGCCTGGAGTGTTGCGGGGCGGGAGACCCAGTACTTC. Residues: CAWSVAGRETQYF.

The chain has TRBV6-5 and TRBJ2-7; D is possibly TRBD1 (5 bases). The CDR3 is 12 amino acids. Trimming removed 8 bases from V and 2 bases from J, with 10 bases in between. Germline V lookup: CDR1 MNHEY, CDR2 SVGAGI. Here the CDR3 DNA reads TGTGCCAGCGCGACAGCCACCTACGAGCAGTACTTC. Encoded protein: CASATATYEQYF.

The chain links TRBV10-1 to TRBJ2-1; 9 nucleotides align to TRBD2. V lost 5 bases, J lost 11 bases, and 7 bases stayed unmatched. Germline assignment: CDR1 WNHNN and CDR2 SYGVQD (reference sequence). The length of the CDR3 is 13 residues. The CDR3 region is CASSSVREGKQFF. The CDR3 DNA is TGCGCCAGCAGTTCGGTGCGGGAGGGTAAGCAGTTCTTC.

This chain connects TRBV19 to TRBJ1-3, with TRBD1 matching over 8 bases. The germline V gene encodes CDR1 LNHDA and CDR2 SQIVND (reference sequence). V shed 9 bases, J shed 3 bases, and the junction held 7 bases outside the gene matches. This CDR3 comprises 14 residues. The CDR3 DNA reads TGTGCCAGCATCGACAGGGGATATGGAAACACCATATATTTT. Residues: CASIDRGYGNTIYF.

This sequence joins TRBV4-1 and TRBJ1-5; 8 nucleotides align to TRBD1. V gave up 4 bases and J gave up 3 bases; unmatched junction bases: 8. CDR3 length: 16 residues. Germline V gene data show CDR1 as MGHRA and CDR2 as YSYEKL. CDR3 protein: CASSLGDRGYNQPQHF. Written as DNA, the CDR3 is TGCGCCAGCAGCCTAGGAGACAGGGGCTACAATCAGCCCCAGCATTTT.

This chain connects TRBV5-1 to TRBJ2-5; 13 nucleotides align to TRBD2. The germline gives CDR1 SGHRS, CDR2 YFSETQ. V dropped 0 bases and J dropped 5; count of bases not matched to a gene: 7. The CDR3 is 17 amino acids. The CDR3 nucleotides are TGCGCCAGCAGCTTGGTGGGACTAGCGGGAATCGGGGAGACCCAGTACTTC. Its translation: CASSLVGLAGIGETQYF.

A few counts support this clone. The rearrangement uses TRBV5-4 and TRBJ1-1; perhaps TRBD1 as D (5 bases). The CDR3 length is 17 residues. Trimming cost V 4 bases and J 0 bases, with 19 bases left between them. The V gene's germline CDR1 is SGHNT and CDR2 YYREEE (reference sequence). CDR3 coding DNA: TGTGCCAGCAGCGCCCGACAGACCCTTGGGATGAACACTGAAGCTTTCTTT. Translating gives CASSARQTLGMNTEAFF. The complete variable domain, with remaining parts taken from reference TRBV5-4 and TRBJ1-1, reads ETGVTQSPTHLIKTRGQQVTLRCSSQSGHNTVSWYQQALGQGPQFIFQYYREEENGRGNFPPRFSGLQFPNYSSELNVNALELDDSALYLCASSARQTLGMNTEAFFGQGTRLTVV.